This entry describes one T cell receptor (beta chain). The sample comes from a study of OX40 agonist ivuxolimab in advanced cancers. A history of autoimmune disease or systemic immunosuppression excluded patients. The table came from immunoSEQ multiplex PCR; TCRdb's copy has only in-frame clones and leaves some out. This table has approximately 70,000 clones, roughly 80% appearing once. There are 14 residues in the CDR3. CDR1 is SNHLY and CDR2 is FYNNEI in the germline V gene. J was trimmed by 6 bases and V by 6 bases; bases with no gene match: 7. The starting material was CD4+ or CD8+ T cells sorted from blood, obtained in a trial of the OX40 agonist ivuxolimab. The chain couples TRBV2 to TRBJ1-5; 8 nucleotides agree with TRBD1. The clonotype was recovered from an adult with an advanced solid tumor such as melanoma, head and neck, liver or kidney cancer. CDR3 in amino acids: CASRLDRGGQPQHF. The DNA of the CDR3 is TGTGCCAGCAGACTCGACAGGGGTGGTCAGCCCCAGCATTTT.